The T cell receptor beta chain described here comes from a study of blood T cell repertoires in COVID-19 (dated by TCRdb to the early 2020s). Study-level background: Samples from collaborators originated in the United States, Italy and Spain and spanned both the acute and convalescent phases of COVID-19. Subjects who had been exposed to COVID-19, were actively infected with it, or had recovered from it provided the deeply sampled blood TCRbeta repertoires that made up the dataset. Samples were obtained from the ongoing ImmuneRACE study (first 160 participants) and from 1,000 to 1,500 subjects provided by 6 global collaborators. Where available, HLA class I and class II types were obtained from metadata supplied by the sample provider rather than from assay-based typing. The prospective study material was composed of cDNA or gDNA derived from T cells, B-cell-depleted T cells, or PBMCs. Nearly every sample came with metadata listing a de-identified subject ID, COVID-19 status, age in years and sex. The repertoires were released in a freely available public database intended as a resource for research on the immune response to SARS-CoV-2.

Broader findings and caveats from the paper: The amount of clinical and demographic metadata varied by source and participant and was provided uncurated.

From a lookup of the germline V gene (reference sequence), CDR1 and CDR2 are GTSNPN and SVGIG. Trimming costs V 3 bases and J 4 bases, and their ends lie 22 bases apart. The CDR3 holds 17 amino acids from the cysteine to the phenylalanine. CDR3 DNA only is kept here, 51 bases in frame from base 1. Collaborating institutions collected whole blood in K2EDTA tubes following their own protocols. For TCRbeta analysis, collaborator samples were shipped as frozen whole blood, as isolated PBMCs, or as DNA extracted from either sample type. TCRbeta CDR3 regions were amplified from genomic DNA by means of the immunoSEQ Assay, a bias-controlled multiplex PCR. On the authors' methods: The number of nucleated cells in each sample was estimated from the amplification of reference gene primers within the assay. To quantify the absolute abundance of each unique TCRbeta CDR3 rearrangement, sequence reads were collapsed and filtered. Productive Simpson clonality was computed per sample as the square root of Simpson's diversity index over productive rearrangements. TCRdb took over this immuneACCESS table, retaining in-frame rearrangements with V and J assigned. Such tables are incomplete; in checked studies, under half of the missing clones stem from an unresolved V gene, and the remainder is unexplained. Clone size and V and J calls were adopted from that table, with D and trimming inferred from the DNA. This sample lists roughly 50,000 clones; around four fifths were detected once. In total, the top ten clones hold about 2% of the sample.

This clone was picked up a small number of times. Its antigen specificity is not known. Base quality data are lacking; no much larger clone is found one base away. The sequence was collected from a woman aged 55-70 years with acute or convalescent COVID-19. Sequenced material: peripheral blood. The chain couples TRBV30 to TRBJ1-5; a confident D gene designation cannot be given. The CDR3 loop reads CAWSANKAYGMNQPQHF. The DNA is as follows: TGTGCCTGGAGCGCGAACAAGGCTTACGGGATGAATCAGCCCCAGCATTTT.